This TCR beta chain comes out of a study of cytomegalovirus exposure and HLA in healthy donors. The wider study: A later analysis reported the 130 or so validation repertoires used the same platform as the roughly 700 first-cohort repertoires. Study outcomes and limitations: The study listed 150 to 200 cytomegalovirus-associated TCR beta chains. CMV antigen specificity was confirmed in vitro for a few CMV-associated chains.

TCRdb's copy holds only in-frame clones and misses some; the assay was immunoSEQ multiplex PCR. The sample holds about 130,000 clones, roughly 87% seen once. Details on this clone: The antigen remains unidentified.

Germline CDR1 reads LGHNA; CDR2 reads YNFKEQ. The CDR3 spans 14 residues. V shed 4 bases and J shed 7 bases, with 16 bases lying between them. This chain connects TRBV4-2 to TRBJ1-2; D might be TRBD1 (6 bases). This sequence originates from a woman younger than 35 in good health and CMV-seronegative. Material for sequencing was PBMCs. The CDR3, as DNA: TGTGCCAGCAGCCGCCTACAGGGAGAGAGTGGCTACACCTTC. It is translated as CASSRLQGESGYTF.